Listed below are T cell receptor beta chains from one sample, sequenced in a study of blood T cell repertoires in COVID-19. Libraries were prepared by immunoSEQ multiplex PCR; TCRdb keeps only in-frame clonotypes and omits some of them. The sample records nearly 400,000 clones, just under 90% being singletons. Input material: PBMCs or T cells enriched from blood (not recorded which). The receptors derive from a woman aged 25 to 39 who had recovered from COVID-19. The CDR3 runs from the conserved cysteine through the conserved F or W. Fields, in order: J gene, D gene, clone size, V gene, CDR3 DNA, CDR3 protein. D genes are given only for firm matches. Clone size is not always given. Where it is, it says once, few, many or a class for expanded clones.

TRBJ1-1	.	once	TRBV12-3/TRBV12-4	TGTGCCAGCAGGGGGACTCCTATGACTGAAGCCTTCTTT	CASRGTPMTEAFF
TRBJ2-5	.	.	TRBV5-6	TGTGCCAGCAGCTTGGACGGGGAGCAAGAGACCCAGTACTTC	CASSLDGEQETQYF
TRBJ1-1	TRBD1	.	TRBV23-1	TGCGCCAGCACACTAGGGCGACAGGGCGTGAGGACTGAAGCTTTCTTT	CASTLGRQGVRTEAFF
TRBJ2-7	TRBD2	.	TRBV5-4	TGTGCCAGCAGCTCCCGGACTAGCGGGAGCCTGGGTGAGCAGTACTTC	CASSSRTSGSLGEQYF
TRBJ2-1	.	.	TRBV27	TGTGCCAGCAGACCAAGGTTCGCCCCACCGAGCTCGGCAGGGTCCTACAATGAGCAGTTCTTC	CASRPRFAPPSSAGSYNEQFF
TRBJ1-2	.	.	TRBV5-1	TGCGCCAGCAGCTTGGATGGGCTCTATGGCTACACCTTC	CASSLDGLYGYTF
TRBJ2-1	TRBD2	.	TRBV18	TGTGCCAGCTCACCCTCGGGACTAGCGGTATACAATGAGCAGTTCTTC	CASSPSGLAVYNEQFF
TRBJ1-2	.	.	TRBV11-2	TGTGCCAGCAGCTTGAACAGGGATGGCTACACCTTC	CASSLNRDGYTF
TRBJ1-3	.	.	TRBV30	TGTGCCTGGAGGAAATACTACAGGGTAAACTCCTCTGGAAACACCATATATTTT	CAWRKYYRVNSSGNTIYF
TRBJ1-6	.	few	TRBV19	TGTGCCAGTAGGCGCCCAGGGGATAATTCACCCCTCCACTTT	CASRRPGDNSPLHF
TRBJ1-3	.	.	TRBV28	TGTGCCAGCAGTCCTATAGGGGCTGGATTCCGGACCATATATTTT	CASSPIGAGFRTIYF
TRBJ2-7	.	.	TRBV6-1	TGTGCCAGCAGTGAAGCTCCCGCGGCCCCCTACGAGCAGTACTTC	CASSEAPAAPYEQYF
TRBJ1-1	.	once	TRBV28	TGTGCCAGCACAAGGACACCGAACACTGAAGCTTTCTTT	CASTRTPNTEAFF
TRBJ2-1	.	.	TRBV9	TGTGCCAGCAGCGTAGAAGAGGGCGTCTACAATGAGCAGTTCTTC	CASSVEEGVYNEQFF
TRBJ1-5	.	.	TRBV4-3	TGCGCCAGCAGCCAAGATTCGGGGGTTGGGCAGCCCCAGCATTTT	CASSQDSGVGQPQHF
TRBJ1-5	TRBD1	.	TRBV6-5	TGTGCCAGCAACCTCGACAGGGATAGCAATCAGCCCCAGCATTTT	CASNLDRDSNQPQHF
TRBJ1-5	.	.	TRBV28	TGTGCCAGCAGTTTATGGGGCGGGCTGGGCCAGCCCCAGCATTTT	CASSLWGGLGQPQHF
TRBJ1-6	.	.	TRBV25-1	TGTGCCAGCAGCGGTTTACTCACCCTCCACTTT	CASSGLLTLHF
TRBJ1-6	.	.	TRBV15	TGTGCCACCAGCAGAGAACAGGAGAATTCACCCCTCCACTTT	CATSREQENSPLHF
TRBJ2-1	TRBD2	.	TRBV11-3	TGTGCCAGCAGCTTAGATCCCGGGACTAGCAGGAATGAGCAGTTCTTC	CASSLDPGTSRNEQFF
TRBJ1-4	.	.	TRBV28	TGTGCCAGCAGTCCTATATCAACTAATGAAAAACTGTTTTTT	CASSPISTNEKLFF
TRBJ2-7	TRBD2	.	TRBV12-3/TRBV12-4	TGTGCCAGCAGCTGGACTAGCGACTACGAGCAGTACTTC	CASSWTSDYEQYF
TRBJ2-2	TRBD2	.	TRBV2	TGTGCCAGCGTTGGACTAGCGGTCAACACCGGGGAGCTGTTTTTT	CASVGLAVNTGELFF
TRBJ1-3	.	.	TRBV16	TGTGCCAGCAGCCCATCCCGTCCTGGAAACACCATATATTTT	CASSPSRPGNTIYF
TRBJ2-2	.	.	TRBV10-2	TGCGCCAGCTCGGGTTTAATGAACACCGGGGAGCTGTTTTTT	CASSGLMNTGELFF
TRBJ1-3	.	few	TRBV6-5	TGTGCCAGCAGCCGGGAGGGAACGGGAAACACCATATATTTT	CASSREGTGNTIYF
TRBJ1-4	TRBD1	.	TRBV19	TGTGCCAGTAGTGCCCGGGACAGAATTAATGAAAAACTGTTTTTT	CASSARDRINEKLFF
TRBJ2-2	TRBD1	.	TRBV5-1	TGCGCCAGCACGTTGAGGGACAGGGCGAACGGGGAGCTGTTTTTT	CASTLRDRANGELFF
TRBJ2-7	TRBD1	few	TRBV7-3	TGTGCCAGCAGCTTATCGGGACAGGACCAGTACTTC	CASSLSGQDQYF
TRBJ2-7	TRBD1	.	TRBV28	TGTGCCAGCAGTTCCGGGACAGGCCTTACAGAGCAGTACTTC	CASSSGTGLTEQYF
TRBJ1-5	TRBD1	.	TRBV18	TGTGCCAGCCCCGGGACAGTGAGATGGAGCAATCAGCCCCAGCATTTT	CASPGTVRWSNQPQHF
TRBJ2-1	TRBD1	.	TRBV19	TGTGCCAGTAGTATGCTAGGGGGCGATAATGAGCAGTTCTTC	CASSMLGGDNEQFF
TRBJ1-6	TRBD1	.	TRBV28	TGTGCCAGCAGTTCGGGACAGGCTGGGTCACCCCTCCACTTT	CASSSGQAGSPLHF
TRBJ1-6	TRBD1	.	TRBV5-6	TGTGCCAGCAGCTTGGGGACAGGTTCCAATTCACCCCTCCACTTT	CASSLGTGSNSPLHF
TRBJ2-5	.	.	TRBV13	TGTGCCAGCAGCTTACGAGAGACCCAGTACTTC	CASSLRETQYF
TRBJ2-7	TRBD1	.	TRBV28	TGTGCCAGCAGCGAAGGCCAGGGGGCCTACGAGCAGTACTTC	CASSEGQGAYEQYF
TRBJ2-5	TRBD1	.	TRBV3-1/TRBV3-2	TGTGCCAGCAGCCAGAACCCCGGGACAGGGGGAGAGACCCAGTACTTC	CASSQNPGTGGETQYF
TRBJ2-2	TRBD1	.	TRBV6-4	TGTGCCAGCAGTGCTCTGCAGGGGGTGAACACCGGGGAGCTGTTTTTT	CASSALQGVNTGELFF
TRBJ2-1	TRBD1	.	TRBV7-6	TGTGCCAGCAGCCTCTTAAAGGGACAGGGGGCTCGGGATGAGCAGTTCTTC	CASSLLKGQGARDEQFF
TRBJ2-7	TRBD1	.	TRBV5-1	TGCGCCAGCAGCAACCGGGACAGGGGGTACGAGCAGTACTTC	CASSNRDRGYEQYF
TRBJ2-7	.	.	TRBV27	TGTGCCAGCAGACCTTGGGACTCAGCCTACGAGCAGTACTTC	CASRPWDSAYEQYF
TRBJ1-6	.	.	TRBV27	TGTGCCAGCAGTTTAAAGGGGGGGAATTCACCCCTCCACTTT	CASSLKGGNSPLHF
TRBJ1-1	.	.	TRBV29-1	TGCAGCGTTGAAACAGGGACGAACACTGAAGCTTTCTTT	CSVETGTNTEAFF
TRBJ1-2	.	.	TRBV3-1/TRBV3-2	TGTGCCAGCAGCCAAGGCTCGGGACACAACTATGGCTACACCTTC	CASSQGSGHNYGYTF
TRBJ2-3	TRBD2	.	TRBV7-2	TGTGCCAGCAGAAGGGCGGGGGGATCAGATACGCAGTATTTT	CASRRAGGSDTQYF
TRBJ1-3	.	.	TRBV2	TGTGCCAGCAGTAGGGGTGCTGACACCATATATTTT	CASSRGADTIYF